The clone carrying this T cell receptor beta chain was seen at least ten times. Its antigen is not known. The sample belongs to a study of identical twins. Overall study findings and caveats: Conclusions relied on cross-sectional statistical analysis, not following the same donors. Invariant MAIT and iNKT cells may have partly biased zero-insertion analyses. The more abundant beta clonotypes in cord blood had fewer insertions, and memory repertoires did not show this.

After template switching added a universal primer site, the resulting cDNA carried unique molecular identifiers. TCRdb ran MiXCR on the 5' RACE reads and lists one entry per CDR3 protein. The data show about 260,000 distinct CDR3 sequences, roughly 7% seen once. V shed 4 bases, J shed 8 bases, and the junction held 9 bases outside the gene matches. Germline CDR1 is SGHRS and CDR2 is YFSETQ. CDR3 length equals 15 residues. These data also formed part of another study, on yellow fever vaccine responses in identical twins.

The sequencing sample was made of memory (CD45RO+) T cells sorted from blood. This chain links TRBV5-1 with TRBJ2-1; TRBD1 aligns across 10 bases. This sequence originates from a woman younger than 35 in good health. CDR3 region: CASSGGQGLEHEQFF. In nucleotides, the CDR3 is TGCGCCAGCAGCGGGGGACAGGGGCTTGAGCATGAGCAGTTCTTC.